The entry that follows covers one T cell receptor beta chain sequence. Trimming stripped 2 bases from V and 4 bases from J, with 18 bases between. In germline, CDR1 is GTSNPN, CDR2 SVGIG (reference sequence). The length of the CDR3 is 16 residues. The record originates from a study of blood T cell repertoires in COVID-19. On the study more broadly: Italy, Spain and the United States were the sources of the convalescent and acute COVID-19 samples.

Across about two dozen US areas, participants ranged in age from about 18 to 90 years. For recovered donors of Cohort 3, there were two negative PCRs, clearance, or symptom resolution. Authors' analysis steps: Reference gene primer amplification gave estimated nucleated cell counts. The protocol was immunoSEQ multiplex PCR, while the TCRdb copy is restricted to in-frame clones and leaves out a portion. For V, J and clone size, that table is used; D and trimming come from the DNA. The sample has over 300,000 clones, around 90% seen once. The source is a woman aged 25 to 45 who had recovered from COVID-19. The sequenced sample was PBMCs or T cells enriched from blood (not recorded which). V and J are TRBV30 and TRBJ2-1; D is possibly TRBD1 (6 bases). The CDR3 nucleotides read TGTGCCTGGAGTCCCTTGACAGGCCTATTATACAATGAGCAGTTCTTC. It is translated as CAWSPLTGLLYNEQFF. Looking up the rest from reference TRBV30 and TRBJ2-1 gives the full variable domain: SQTIHQWPATLVQPVGSPLSLECTVEGTSNPNLYWYRQAAGRGLQLLFYSVGIGQISSEVPQNLSASRPQDRQFILSSKKLLLSDSGFYLCAWSPLTGLLYNEQFFGPGTRLTVL.